These 12 T cell receptor beta chains share one sample of origin, sequenced in a study of early T cells in non-severe SARS-CoV-2 infection. TCRdb used MiXCR to reprocess the 5' RACE reads, holding one entry per CDR3 protein. Seen here are around 99,000 distinct CDR3 sequences, over 15% observed once, and the top ten hold 5% to 5.5%. Sequencing was performed on whole blood, taken at baseline. The receptors stem from an adult who was a healthcare worker with PCR-confirmed SARS-CoV-2 infection or an uninfected control (not recorded which).

CDR3 nucleotide sequence: TGTGCCAGCAGCTTGGCCGTACTAGCGGGAGATACAGATACGCAGTATTTT. Protein product: CASSLAVLAGDTDTQYF. The rearrangement joins TRBV5-6 to TRBJ2-3; 11 bases map to TRBD2. Trimming removed 0 bases from V and 3 bases from J; junction bases left unmatched: 6. The CDR3 has 17 residues. Germline V gene sequence: CDR1 SGHDT, CDR2 YYEEEE.

This rearrangement joins TRBV20-1 to TRBJ2-5; tentative D call: TRBD2 (5 bases). The CDR3 is 14 residues long. V was trimmed by 3 bases and J by 1 base, leaving 12 bases between them. Per the germline V gene, CDR1 is DFQATT and CDR2 is SNEGSKA (reference sequence). The CDR3 DNA reads as TGCAGTGCTAGCACCGGGGTGGGCCAAGAGACCCAGTACTTC. This codes for CSASTGVGQETQYF.

Many counts were recorded for this clonotype. The rearrangement links TRBV4-1 to TRBJ2-1; D is uncertain. This CDR3 contains 17 residues. Germline V gives CDR1 MGHRA, CDR2 YSYEKL. Deletions cut 1 base from V and 0 bases from J, with 13 bases between. In DNA, the CDR3 is TGCGCCAGCAGCCAAGGTCTTGGGCAGTTCTCCTACAATGAGCAGTTCTTC. Its translation: CASSQGLGQFSYNEQFF.

This clonotype was recorded many times. V gene TRBV11-2 combines with J gene TRBJ2-1, with 10 bases aligning to TRBD2. This CDR3 has 16 residues. Per germline, CDR1 SGHAT and CDR2 FQNNGV. The trim removed 3 bases at V and 5 bases at J, leaving 7 bases unmatched. The CDR3 reads CASSLISGRPNNEQFF. CDR3 nucleotides: TGTGCCAGCAGCTTGATTAGCGGGAGGCCTAACAATGAGCAGTTCTTC. Combining the CDR3 with reference TRBV11-2 and TRBJ2-1 gives the whole variable domain EAGVAQSPRYKIIEKRQSVAFWCNPISGHATLYWYQQILGQGPKLLIQFQNNGVVDDSQLPKDRFSAERLKGVDSTLKIQPAKLEDSAVYLCASSLISGRPNNEQFFGPGTRLTVL.

This clonotype was seen only a few times. The CDR3 is CASSFRISDPQYF. Written as DNA, the CDR3 is TGTGCCAGCAGCTTCCGGATTAGTGACCCGCAGTATTTT. V usage is TRBV11-2 and J usage is TRBJ2-3; D gene uncertain. Germline assignment: CDR1 SGHAT and CDR2 FQNNGV. Trimming left V 3 bases short and J 10 bases short, with 14 bases between. The CDR3 is 13 residues long.

This clonotype appeared a few times. The chain joins TRBV28 to TRBJ2-1, with 9 nucleotides matching TRBD1. Trimming at V came to 4 bases and at J to 9 bases, leaving 10 bases not matched to a gene. Germline CDR1 and CDR2: MDHEN and SYDVKM. This CDR3 contains 15 residues. CDR3 loop: CASSSGTGWQPEQFF. CDR3 coding DNA: TGTGCCAGCAGTTCGGGGACAGGGTGGCAACCTGAGCAGTTCTTC.

J is TRBJ2-1 and V is TRBV5-8; 7 nucleotides agree with TRBD2. The CDR3 length is 16 residues. V trimming: 3 bases; J trimming: 2 bases; junction bases outside the gene matches: 8. The V gene's germline CDR1 is SGHTS and CDR2 YDEGEE. The CDR3 nucleotides are TGTGCCAGCAGCTCAATAGCGGGCCTAACCTACAATGAGCAGTTCTTC. This gives the protein CASSSIAGLTYNEQFF.

The rearrangement joins TRBV12-3 or TRBV12-4 to TRBJ2-7; 10 bases are shared with TRBD2. Unmatched junction bases numbered 7, after V lost 4 bases and J lost 7 bases. The CDR3 loop spans 14 amino acids. CDR3 residues: CASSSGTLAGEQYF. The CDR3 DNA follows: TGTGCCAGCAGTTCCGGGACACTAGCGGGGGAGCAGTACTTC.

This clonotype was found once. At one boundary the junction diverges from the germline segment, which might be a read error. The chain combines TRBV7-2 with TRBJ2-1; D not certain. Germline loops: CDR1 SGHTA, CDR2 FQGNSA. The CDR3 runs to 15 residues. The CDR3 here is CASSLWAEAYNKQFF. CDR3 nucleotide sequence: TGTGCCAGCAGCTTATGGGCGGAAGCATACAATAAGCAGTTCTTC.

This clonotype turned up a few times. The chain carries TRBV30 and TRBJ2-5, with unresolved D. CDR3 size: 12 residues. V lost 2 bases to trimming and J lost 4 bases, with 8 bases between them. CDR1 is GTSNPN, CDR2 SVGIG, per germline (reference sequence). The CDR3: CAWSPAVETQYF. CDR3 bases: TGTGCCTGGAGTCCGGCGGTAGAGACCCAGTACTTC.

This clonotype was counted a few times. The chain joins TRBV12-3 or TRBV12-4 to TRBJ1-1, with TRBD1 as a possible D gene (5 bases). Trimming shortened V by 3 bases and J by 7 bases, and 12 bases separated the two germline ends. This CDR3 is 13 amino acids long. The DNA of the CDR3 is TGTGCCAGCAGTTTTCCCGGGACGGATGAAGCTTTCTTT. It codes for CASSFPGTDEAFF.

There are many counts of this clonotype. The CDR3 DNA reads TGTGCCAGCAGTACACAGGGCGCTATCTACGAGCAGTACTTC. Encoded protein: CASSTQGAIYEQYF. The chain uses TRBV6-6 and TRBJ2-7; perhaps TRBD1 as D (6 bases). V was cut by 5 bases and J by 3 bases, with 14 bases left in between. Looked up from germline, CDR1 is MNHNY and CDR2 is SVGAGI (reference sequence). CDR3 length: 14 residues.